One T cell receptor (beta chain) is described in this entry. No antigen is known for it. Germline is not matched at one junction end, which may reflect a read error. The germline V gene has CDR1 SQVTM and CDR2 ANQGSEA. This CDR3 has 14 amino acids. The sequenced template was cDNA made from the entire isolated RNA. Measured with immunoSEQ multiplex PCR; TCRdb has only the in-frame clones, and not every one. The repertoire includes 400,000 or so clones, 9.6% of them detected once, and around 0.66% sits in the top ten. The entry originates in a study of beta chain features in type 1 diabetes. About the research overall: Sorted cells from all samples, numbering roughly 100 million, were examined. Overall study findings and caveats: In every one of the four CD4+ subsets, TCRB CDR3s were moderately but significantly shorter in Type 1 diabetes patients. Here, the possible influence of HLA type (on TCRB rearrangement) remained unresolved.

This receptor was taken from a young man with type 1 diabetes. V and J are TRBV29-1 and TRBJ2-6; D possibly uses TRBD1 or TRBD2 (6 bases each). Sequencing was carried out using central memory CD4+ T cells from blood. The CDR3, as DNA: TGCAGCATTGAAGGGGGGCTTGGGGCCAACGTCCTGACTTTC. This encodes CSIEGGLGANVLTF.